This T cell receptor (beta chain) was profiled in a study of T cells after yellow fever vaccination. Study-wide points: Post-booster reappearance was seen for most primary-vaccination clones (roughly 97% CD4, 85% to 90% CD8).

Note on this clonotype: Antigen specificity is unknown.

A single record per CDR3 protein comes from TCRdb applying MiXCR to the 5' RACE reads. The data hold some 560,000 distinct CDR3 sequences, with roughly a sixth observed a single time. Per the germline V gene, CDR1 is MDHEN and CDR2 is SYDVKM. The germline V and J ends were trimmed by 2 bases and 7 bases, with 11 bases remaining between them. This CDR3 comprises 14 residues. The chain uses TRBV28 and TRBJ1-4; the D is unclear. The sample was PBMCs, taken roughly 5 days after the first yellow fever vaccination. This TCR came from a man aged 18 to 29 who received the YFV17D yellow fever vaccine. The CDR3 reads CASSLGAHGEKLFF. Written as DNA, the CDR3 is TGTGCCAGCAGTTTAGGTGCGCATGGTGAAAAACTGTTTTTT.